This TCR beta chain was sequenced during a study of monozygotic twins with cystic fibrosis. Method: immunoSEQ multiplex PCR; TCRdb's copy keeps in-frame clones and lacks some. The data show roughly 14,000 clones, 95% to 99% seen once. Per germline, CDR1 SGHTA and CDR2 FQGNSA. The CDR3 totals 13 residues. Trimming removed 5 bases at V and 2 bases at J, with 9 bases between. The chain joins TRBV7-2 to TRBJ2-5, with D perhaps matching TRBD1 or TRBD2 (5 bases each). The sequenced sample was blood. The receptor was isolated from a girl aged 2 to 10 with cystic fibrosis. This chain's CDR3 is CASSGTKQETQYF. Here the CDR3 DNA reads TGTGCCAGCAGCGGGACCAAACAAGAGACCCAGTACTTC.